The clone carrying this TCR beta chain came up once. The data originate from a study of TIL therapy for anti-PD-1-resistant metastatic lung cancer. As for the study in general: Half of patients were current or former smokers.

Trimming pared 2 bases from V and 0 bases from J, leaving 10 bases between. Germline V lookup: CDR1 LGHDT, CDR2 YNNKEL (reference sequence). This CDR3 comprises 15 residues. Time point described: pre-treatment sample, taken before nivolumab and TIL therapy. Enrollment ran from October 2017 to early 2020. Sequencing used immunoSEQ v3. Assay used: immunoSEQ multiplex PCR; TCRdb lists only in-frame clones, some missing. The sample has about 47,000 clones; about 86% are singletons. The sample in question was blood, obtained at baseline. The gene calls are TRBV3-1 (or the pseudogene TRBV3-2) and TRBJ1-1; D not resolved. The receptor was isolated from a person between 25 and 79 years old with non-small cell lung cancer. In DNA form, the CDR3 reads TGTGCCAGCAGCCAATCCGAAGTGATGAACACTGAAGCTTTCTTT. The encoded protein is CASSQSEVMNTEAFF.